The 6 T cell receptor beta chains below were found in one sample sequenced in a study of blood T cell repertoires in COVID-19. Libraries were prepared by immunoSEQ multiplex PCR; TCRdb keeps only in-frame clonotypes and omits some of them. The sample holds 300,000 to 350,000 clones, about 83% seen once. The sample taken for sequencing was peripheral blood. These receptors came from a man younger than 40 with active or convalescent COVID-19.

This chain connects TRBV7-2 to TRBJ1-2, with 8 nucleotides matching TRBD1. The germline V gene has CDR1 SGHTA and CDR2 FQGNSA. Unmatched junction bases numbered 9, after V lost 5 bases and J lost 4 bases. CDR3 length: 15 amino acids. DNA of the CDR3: TGTGCCAGCAGCCTCGCCGACAGGGGCCTCTATGGCTACACCTTC. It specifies CASSLADRGLYGYTF.

Here the CDR3 reads CAWRLTGTGNTIYF. The DNA for the CDR3 is TGTGCCTGGAGGCTGACGGGGACAGGAAACACCATATATTTT. The chain recombines TRBV30 with TRBJ1-3; TRBD1 is a possible D gene (6 bases). The germline V and J ends were trimmed by 3 bases and 4 bases, with 13 bases remaining between them. The CDR3 sequence is 14 residues long. Germline V lookup: CDR1 GTSNPN, CDR2 SVGIG (reference sequence).

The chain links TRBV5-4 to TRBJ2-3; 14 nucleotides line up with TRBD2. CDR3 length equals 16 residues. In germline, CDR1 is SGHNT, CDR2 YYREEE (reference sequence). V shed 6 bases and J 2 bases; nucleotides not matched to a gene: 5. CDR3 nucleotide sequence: TGTGCCAGCACCGTGGGACTAGCGGGAGACACAGATACGCAGTATTTT. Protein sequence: CASTVGLAGDTDTQYF.

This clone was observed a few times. Written as DNA, the CDR3 is TGTGCCAGCAGCCAGCAAACAGGGGTCAATCAGCCCCAGCATTTT. Amino acid sequence: CASSQQTGVNQPQHF. This chain links TRBV3-1 (or the pseudogene TRBV3-2) with TRBJ1-5, with TRBD1 matching 7 bases. J gave up 3 bases and V 3 bases, and 5 bases lay outside the gene matches. The CDR3 is 15 residues long. CDR1 LGHDT and CDR2 YNNKEL come from the germline V gene (reference sequence).

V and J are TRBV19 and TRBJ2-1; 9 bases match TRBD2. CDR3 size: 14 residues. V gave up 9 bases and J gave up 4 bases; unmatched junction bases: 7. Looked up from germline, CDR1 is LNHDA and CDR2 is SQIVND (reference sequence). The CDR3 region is CASTSGSPYNEQFF. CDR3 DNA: TGTGCCAGCACTAGCGGGTCGCCTTACAATGAGCAGTTCTTC.

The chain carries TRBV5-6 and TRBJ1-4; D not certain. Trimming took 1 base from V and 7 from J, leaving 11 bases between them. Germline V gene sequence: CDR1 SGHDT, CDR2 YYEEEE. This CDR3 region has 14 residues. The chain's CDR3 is CASSLPGSGEKLFF. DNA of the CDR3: TGTGCCAGCAGCTTGCCTGGGTCGGGTGAAAAACTGTTTTTT.